The 23 T cell receptor beta chains below were found in one sample sequenced in a study of T-cell memory formation after mild COVID-19. TCRdb reprocessed the 5' RACE reads with MiXCR, giving one entry per CDR3 protein. This table has 400,000 to 500,000 distinct CDR3 sequences, around 24% appearing once. Sequenced sample: PBMCs or a T cell subset sorted from them (not recorded which). The receptors stem from an adult woman who had mild COVID-19 (a few samples of this study predate the infection). Cell type and time point are not known.

This clonotype was picked up a small number of times. The chain has TRBV30 and TRBJ2-5; 9 bases are a match to TRBD1. Germline lookup yields CDR1 GTSNPN and CDR2 SVGIG (reference sequence). The V segment lost 3 bases and the J segment 5 bases; nucleotides outside the gene matches: 13. The CDR3 sequence is 16 residues long. As DNA, the CDR3 is TGTGCCTGGAGCGAAGAAAGGGACAGGGCGAGGGAGACCCAGTACTTC. It specifies CAWSEERDRARETQYF.

This clonotype came up a few times. The rearrangement links TRBV7-2 to TRBJ2-4, with D possibly being TRBD1 or TRBD2 (6 bases each). The CDR3 has 11 amino acids. Between the trimmed V and J ends, which lost 5 bases and 16 bases, there was a span of 15 bases. CDR1 and CDR2 (germline): SGHTA, FQGNSA. In DNA form, the CDR3 reads TGTGCCAGCAGCCTTGGGGGGCTAGACTACTTC. This sequence encodes CASSLGGLDYF. The complete variable domain, with remaining parts taken from reference TRBV7-2 and TRBJ2-4, reads GAGVSQSPSNKVTEKGKDVELRCDPISGHTALYWYRQSLGQGLEFLIYFQGNSAPDKSGLPSDRFSAERTGGSVSTLTIQRTQQEDSAVYLCASSLGGLDYFGAGTRLSVL.

In this sample, this clonotype turned up a few times. The chain recombines TRBV5-1 with TRBJ2-2; D is ambiguous. The CDR3 is 15 amino acids. CDR1 is SGHRS and CDR2 is YFSETQ in the germline V gene. The V and J ends lost 6 bases and 6 bases respectively, with 18 bases between them. The CDR3 nucleotides are TGCGCCAGCACCCCGGCGGCAGAGATGTCCGGGGAGCTGTTTTTT. Translation gives CASTPAAEMSGELFF.

The chain employs TRBV24-1 and TRBJ1-1; 9 bases are shared with TRBD1. Per germline, CDR1 KGHDR and CDR2 SFDVKD. With 5 bases clipped from V and 5 bases from J, the junction kept 8 bases outside the gene matches. This CDR3 has 15 residues. The CDR3 nucleotides are TGTGCCACCAGTGGGGCGGGACAGGGCGGAACTGAAGCTTTCTTT. Its translation: CATSGAGQGGTEAFF.

This clonotype was picked up a small number of times. This chain links TRBV6-5 with TRBJ2-7; TRBD2 is a possible D gene (6 bases). The CDR3 sequence is 15 residues long. Germline CDR1 reads MNHEY; CDR2 reads SVGAGI. V dropped 5 bases and J dropped 0 bases, with 14 bases sitting between them. CDR3 sequence: CASSVLEGSSYEQYF. The CDR3 DNA sequence: TGTGCCAGCAGTGTCTTGGAGGGGAGCTCCTACGAGCAGTACTTC.

This clonotype was recorded a few times. V is TRBV7-2 and J is TRBJ2-1; perhaps D is TRBD1 or TRBD2 (5 bases each). Germline lookup yields CDR1 SGHTA and CDR2 FQGNSA. The CDR3 covers 15 residues. Trimming shortened V by 0 bases and J by 6 bases, and 12 bases separated the two germline ends. This CDR3 reads CASSLAPGRTNEQFF. DNA of the CDR3: TGTGCCAGCAGCTTAGCGCCGGGACGTACCAATGAGCAGTTCTTC.

The rearrangement uses TRBV20-1 and TRBJ1-2; D not resolved. The CDR3 spans 12 residues. Germline-derived CDR1 and CDR2 are DFQATT and SNEGSKA (reference sequence). Trimming stripped 3 bases from V and 2 bases from J, with 7 bases between. This chain's CDR3 is CSARPANYGYTF. The CDR3, as DNA: TGCAGTGCTAGGCCCGCCAACTATGGCTACACCTTC.

This chain joins TRBV7-9 and TRBJ2-7; D gene uncertain. Germline V gives CDR1 SEHNR, CDR2 FQNEAQ (reference sequence). The CDR3 runs 13 residues. The V end was cut by 1 base, the J end by 6 bases, with 10 bases between. In DNA, the CDR3 is TGTGCCAGCAGCTTAGGGGGTGAAGGCGAGCAGTACTTC. Translation: CASSLGGEGEQYF.

This clonotype has only a few counts. The chain carries TRBV20-1 and TRBJ1-1, with 7 bases matching TRBD1. With V trimmed by 6 bases and J by 4 bases, 11 bases remained unmatched. Germline-derived CDR1 and CDR2 are DFQATT and SNEGSKA (reference sequence). The length of the CDR3 is 14 residues. DNA for the CDR3: TGCAGTGCCGAAAAAGGGGACAGCGGCACTGAAGCTTTCTTT. It specifies CSAEKGDSGTEAFF.

The rearrangement joins TRBV24-1 to TRBJ2-1; TRBD1 might be the D (5 bases). The germline V gene encodes CDR1 KGHDR and CDR2 SFDVKD. V shed 4 bases and J shed 10 bases, with 13 bases lying between them. The CDR3 is 13 amino acids. This chain's CDR3 is CATSDPGHYEQFF. CDR3 in DNA: TGTGCCACCAGTGACCCTGGACACTACGAGCAGTTCTTC.

The chain employs TRBV2 and TRBJ1-5; 7 nucleotides match TRBD1. The germline CDR1 and CDR2 sequences are SNHLY and FYNNEI. V dropped 8 bases and J dropped 2; count of bases not matched to a gene: 12. CDR3 length: 16 amino acids. As DNA, the CDR3 is TGTGCCAGCCGAGACAGGGCGAACCGGGGCAATCAGCCCCAGCATTTT. Translated, it gives CASRDRANRGNQPQHF.

A few counts support this clonotype. The rearrangement uses TRBV20-1 and TRBJ2-1; perhaps TRBD2 as D (6 bases). V was cut by 5 bases and J by 9 bases, with 17 bases left in between. Germline V gene lookup returns CDR1 DFQATT and CDR2 SNEGSKA (reference sequence). The CDR3 totals 13 residues. The CDR3 protein is CSALGGVAGEQFF. In DNA, the CDR3 is TGCAGTGCTCTCGGGGGAGTCGCTGGTGAGCAGTTCTTC.

This chain connects TRBV20-1 to TRBJ1-1; a possible D gene is TRBD1 (6 bases). The CDR3 runs 14 residues. CDR1 DFQATT and CDR2 SNEGSKA come from the germline V gene (reference sequence). Trimming took 3 bases from V and 0 from J, leaving 11 bases between them. This CDR3 reads CSARSRTVNTEAFF. The CDR3 DNA follows: TGCAGTGCTAGGTCTCGGACAGTGAACACTGAAGCTTTCTTT.

The chain has TRBV30 and TRBJ1-2, with 9 bases identical to TRBD1. CDR3 size: 13 residues. V dropped 0 bases and J dropped 7; count of bases not matched to a gene: 3. From germline, CDR1 is GTSNPN and CDR2 SVGIG (reference sequence). As DNA, the CDR3 is TGTGCCTGGAGTGTACAGGGGGCTGGTGGCTACACCTTC. Translating gives CAWSVQGAGGYTF.

CDR3 sequence (DNA): TGCAGCGTTGAATCGTGGGCAGGGAGAACTGAAGCTTTCTTT. Encoded protein: CSVESWAGRTEAFF. This chain joins TRBV29-1 and TRBJ1-1, with D possibly TRBD1 on 5 matching bases. Looked up from germline, CDR1 is SQVTM and CDR2 is ANQGSEA. The CDR3 runs to 14 residues. V lost 2 bases and J 5 bases, leaving 15 bases between the germline ends.

The rearrangement links TRBV7-3 to TRBJ1-1; D unclear. CDR1 SGHTA and CDR2 FQGTGA come from the germline V gene. The CDR3 is 16 amino acids. The V end lost 4 bases, the J end lost 1 base, and 16 bases lay between the germline ends. CDR3 in amino acids: CASSSAPSSENTEAFF. The DNA for the CDR3 is TGTGCCAGCAGCTCTGCCCCATCTTCGGAGAACACTGAAGCTTTCTTT. The complete variable domain, with remaining parts taken from reference TRBV7-3 and TRBJ1-1, reads GAGVSQTPSNKVTEKGKYVELRCDPISGHTALYWYRQSLGQGPEFLIYFQGTGAADDSGLPNDRFFAVRPEGSVSTLKIQRTERGDSAVYLCASSSAPSSENTEAFFGQGTRLTVV.

This clonotype was picked up a small number of times. The chain carries TRBV12-3 or TRBV12-4 and TRBJ2-2, with D possibly being TRBD1 (6 bases). There are 14 residues in the CDR3. The V and J ends lost 6 bases and 1 base respectively, with 9 bases between them. CDR3 sequence: CASRLGQNTGELFF. The CDR3 nucleotides are TGTGCCAGCAGGCTGGGACAGAACACCGGGGAGCTGTTTTTT.

The sample holds a few counts of this clonotype. The J gene is TRBJ2-3, the V gene TRBV7-2, with 9 bases fitting TRBD2. The germline V gene has CDR1 SGHTA and CDR2 FQGNSA. J gave up 5 bases and V 3 bases, and 15 bases lay outside the gene matches. The CDR3 is 18 amino acids. The CDR3 sequence is CASSLALAGTPGGDTQYF. CDR3 in DNA: TGTGCCAGCAGCTTGGCGCTAGCGGGGACCCCGGGAGGAGATACGCAGTATTTT.

This clonotype was counted a few times. The J gene is TRBJ2-1, the V gene TRBV7-2, with 9 bases aligning to TRBD1. The CDR3 loop spans 16 amino acids. V was clipped by 4 bases and J by 4 bases; unmatched bases: 8. Germline V gene data show CDR1 as SGHTA and CDR2 as FQGNSA. The DNA of the CDR3 is TGTGCCAGCAGCTCCCCCCCGGGACAGGGATACAATGAGCAGTTCTTC. Protein sequence: CASSSPPGQGYNEQFF.

The CDR3 nucleotides read TGTGCCAGCACCCTCCAGGGAGGCGTGAACACTGAAGCTTTCTTT. This translates into CASTLQGGVNTEAFF. This chain links TRBV3-1 with TRBJ1-1; possibly TRBD1 for D (5 bases). There are 15 residues in the CDR3. V was trimmed by 7 bases and J by 0 bases, leaving 15 bases between them. Germline CDR1 and CDR2: LGHDT and YNNKEL (reference sequence).

A few counts support this clonotype. The chain joins TRBV2 to TRBJ1-5; 7 bases fit TRBD1. Losses at the gene ends were 7 bases for V and 4 bases for J; bases not matched to a gene: 4. The length of the CDR3 is 13 residues. From germline, CDR1 is SNHLY and CDR2 FYNNEI. Here the CDR3 reads CASTGQVNQPQHF. The DNA for the CDR3 is TGTGCCAGCACCGGACAGGTTAATCAGCCCCAGCATTTT. Drawing the rest from reference TRBV2 and TRBJ1-5, the complete variable domain is EPEVTQTPSHQVTQMGQEVILRCVPISNHLYFYWYRQILGQKVEFLVSFYNNEISEKSEIFDDQFSVERPDGSNFTLKIRSTKLEDSAMYFCASTGQVNQPQHFGDGTRLSIL.

The chain recombines TRBV18 with TRBJ1-3, with D unclear. CDR3 length equals 16 residues. Trimming shortened V by 3 bases and J by 0 bases, and 12 bases separated the two germline ends. The germline V gene encodes CDR1 KGHSH and CDR2 LQKENI. CDR3 protein: CASSPYGSGSGNTIYF. CDR3 bases: TGTGCCAGCTCACCGTACGGGTCCGGCTCTGGAAACACCATATATTTT.

This clonotype is classed as medium-sized. CDR3 sequence (DNA): TGTGCCACCAGCAGAGAAGGATCGTGGGCAGGGGCCCGTAATGAGCAGTTCTTC. Translated, it gives CATSREGSWAGARNEQFF. The chain carries TRBV15 and TRBJ2-1; TRBD1 might be the D (6 bases). The germline gives CDR1 LNHNV, CDR2 YYDKDF (reference sequence). The V and J ends lost 0 bases and 7 bases respectively, with 22 bases between them. This CDR3 contains 18 residues.